The 25 T cell receptor beta chains in this list originate from one sample, sequenced in a study of shared clonotypes between healthy human individuals. Naive CD8 cells, CD45RO-negative and positively selected for CCR7, excluded terminally differentiated effector memory CD45RA+ cells. Assay used: immunoSEQ multiplex PCR; TCRdb lists only in-frame clones, some missing. The sample shows roughly 850,000 clones, 90% to 98% of them seen only once. What was sequenced was naive CD8+ T cells sorted from blood. The origin of the receptors is a man aged 30-40 years in good health.

The chain employs TRBV4-1 and TRBJ2-5; D is undetermined. Germline loops: CDR1 MGHRA, CDR2 YSYEKL. Trimming took 1 base from V and 3 from J, leaving 9 bases between them. This CDR3 is 14 amino acids long. CDR3 sequence reads: CASSQGPHKETQYF. The CDR3 DNA is TGCGCCAGCAGCCAAGGACCCCATAAAGAGACCCAGTACTTC.

The chain carries TRBV11-2 and TRBJ2-7; D gene ambiguous. The CDR3 totals 13 residues. With 4 bases removed from V and 3 bases from J, the gap between germline ends came to 10 bases. Germline loops: CDR1 SGHAT, CDR2 FQNNGV. The DNA of the CDR3 is TGTGCCAGCAGCTCAACAGATTTCTACGAGCAGTACTTC. As protein: CASSSTDFYEQYF.

With regard to this clone: Other DNA sequences in the same sample also yield this CDR3. J is TRBJ2-7 and V is TRBV6-5; D not resolved. V lost 3 bases to trimming and J lost 2 bases, with 8 bases between them. Germline-derived CDR1 and CDR2 are MNHEY and SVGAGI. The CDR3 extends over 13 amino acids. The CDR3 is CASSYSSAYEQYF. The CDR3 nucleotides are TGTGCCAGCAGTTATTCCTCTGCCTACGAGCAGTACTTC.

The rearrangement joins TRBV4-3 to TRBJ2-7; 14 nucleotides agree with TRBD2. Germline CDR1 LGHNA, CDR2 YSLEER. This CDR3 is built from 15 residues. V lost 5 bases, J lost 4 bases, and 4 bases stayed unmatched. CDR3 amino acids: CASSERLAGGYEQYF. CDR3 nucleotides: TGCGCCAGCAGCGAAAGACTAGCGGGAGGGTACGAGCAGTACTTC.

CDR3 sequence: CASSRGDWADQETQYF. The CDR3 DNA follows: TGTGCCAGCAGCCGAGGGGATTGGGCGGACCAAGAGACCCAGTACTTC. The chain joins TRBV14 to TRBJ2-5, with D perhaps TRBD1 or TRBD2 (5 bases each). This CDR3 is 16 amino acids long. V was clipped by 4 bases and J by 0 bases, with 15 bases between them. Germline V lookup: CDR1 SGHDN, CDR2 FVKESK.

This chain uses TRBV19 with TRBJ1-2, with D uncertain. V lost 9 bases and J lost 4, with 9 bases in between. Germline CDR1 reads LNHDA; CDR2 reads SQIVND (reference sequence). CDR3 length: 11 amino acids. CDR3 in DNA: TGTGCCAGAGAGGTACGCTATGGCTACACCTTC. It translates to CAREVRYGYTF.

This chain connects TRBV11-2 to TRBJ1-1; D unclear. CDR1 is SGHAT, CDR2 FQNNGV, per germline. CDR3 length: 16 residues. V was cut by 4 bases and J by 1 base, with 16 bases left in between. The CDR3 nucleotides read TGTGCCAGCAGCTCCCCGTGGGGTTCCGGGAACACTGAAGCTTTCTTT. Its protein product is CASSSPWGSGNTEAFF.

The chain links TRBV7-2 to TRBJ2-5; D gene uncertain. V lost 4 bases and J lost 5, with 14 bases in between. This CDR3 is built from 14 residues. Per the germline V gene, CDR1 is SGHTA and CDR2 is FQGNSA. CDR3 residues: CASSSLVRLETQYF. The CDR3 DNA is TGTGCCAGCAGCTCCCTAGTAAGGTTGGAGACCCAGTACTTC.

This chain's CDR3 is CASSSTGTGLNQPQHF. DNA of the CDR3: TGTGCCAGCAGTTCAACGGGGACAGGACTAAATCAGCCCCAGCATTTT. V usage is TRBV27 and J usage is TRBJ1-5; 8 bases map to TRBD1. The CDR3 contains 16 residues. Trimming took 4 bases from V and 4 from J; bases not matched to a gene: 9. In germline, CDR1 is MNHEY, CDR2 SMNVEV (reference sequence).

In this sample, this clone turned up once. The chain uses TRBV5-4 and TRBJ1-2; 8 bases align to TRBD1. This CDR3 comprises 14 residues. Germline lookup yields CDR1 SGHNT and CDR2 YYREEE (reference sequence). Unmatched junction bases numbered 6, after V lost 0 bases and J lost 8 bases. CDR3 sequence (DNA): TGTGCCAGCAGCTTGGTGGACAGGGAATACGGCTACACCTTC. Its translation: CASSLVDREYGYTF.

The V call is TRBV4-3, the J call TRBJ2-1, with a weak D call TRBD1 (5 bases). Germline loops: CDR1 LGHNA, CDR2 YSLEER. The V and J ends lost 0 bases and 10 bases respectively, with 13 bases between them. The CDR3 has 14 amino acids. The chain's CDR3 is CASSQDRAGKEQFF. CDR3 sequence (DNA): TGCGCCAGCAGCCAAGATCGTGCAGGGAAGGAGCAGTTCTTC.

J is TRBJ2-7 and V is TRBV11-2, with D unclear. Germline V CDR1 and CDR2: SGHAT, FQNNGV. V lost 4 bases, J lost 2 bases, and 12 bases lay in between. CDR3 length equals 14 residues. CDR3 region: CASSSVGFTYEQYF. The DNA for the CDR3 is TGTGCCAGCAGCTCAGTGGGCTTCACCTACGAGCAGTACTTC.

This sequence joins TRBV7-9 and TRBJ2-1; D is ambiguous. V gave up 5 bases and J gave up 7 bases, with 15 bases separating them. The CDR3 has 14 residues. CDR1 SEHNR and CDR2 FQNEAQ come from the germline V gene (reference sequence). The CDR3 region is CASSPPSPLNEQFF. The CDR3 DNA sequence: TGTGCCAGCAGCCCGCCCAGCCCTCTGAATGAGCAGTTCTTC.

The rearrangement joins TRBV27 to TRBJ2-7; TRBD1 matches at 9 bases. The CDR3 consists of 14 residues. Germline CDR1 is MNHEY and CDR2 is SMNVEV (reference sequence). V lost 6 bases to trimming and J lost 7 bases; unmatched junction nucleotides: 10. As DNA, the CDR3 is TGTGCCAGCAGCCCCAGTGGGACAGGGCTAGAGCAGTACTTC. Translating it yields CASSPSGTGLEQYF.

CDR3 in amino acids: CSPLSAGTQYF. The CDR3 DNA reads TGCAGCCCCCTGTCGGCGGGGACCCAGTACTTC. V usage is TRBV29-1 and J usage is TRBJ2-5; maybe TRBD2 (5 bases). Germline V gene sequence: CDR1 SQVTM, CDR2 ANQGSEA. The CDR3 extends over 11 amino acids. Trimming took 8 bases from V and 7 from J, leaving 14 bases between them. Looking up the rest from reference TRBV29-1 and TRBJ2-5 gives the full variable domain: SAVISQKPSRDICQRGTSLTIQCQVDSQVTMMFWYRQQPGQSLTLIATANQGSEATYESGFVIDKFPISRPNLTFSTLTVSNMSPEDSSIYLCSPLSAGTQYFGPGTRLLVL.

The chain couples TRBV28 to TRBJ2-1, with 15 positions matching TRBD2. This CDR3 spans 19 amino acids. Germline CDR1 MDHEN, CDR2 SYDVKM. Trimming at V came to 5 bases and at J to 4 bases, leaving 12 bases not matched to a gene. As DNA, the CDR3 is TGTGCCAGCAGTCCTGTTAGGACTAGCGGGAGGGTCCATTACAATGAGCAGTTCTTC. It specifies CASSPVRTSGRVHYNEQFF.

DNA for the CDR3: TGTGCCAGCAGCGGCGGGAGGGGCACAGATACGCAGTATTTT. It codes for CASSGGRGTDTQYF. J is TRBJ2-3 and V is TRBV11-3, with 9 positions matching TRBD2. Unmatched junction bases numbered 1, after V lost 5 bases and J lost 1 base. This CDR3 contains 14 residues. Per the germline V gene, CDR1 is SGHNT and CDR2 is YENEEA.

The chain couples TRBV11-2 to TRBJ2-4; 7 bases align to TRBD1. CDR3 length: 15 amino acids. Germline CDR1 is SGHAT and CDR2 is FQNNGV. V lost 4 bases to trimming and J lost 7 bases; unmatched junction nucleotides: 10. In nucleotides, the CDR3 is TGTGCCAGCAGCTCCTACAGGGGTCGGTTGAACATTCAGTACTTC. It encodes CASSSYRGRLNIQYF.

V usage is TRBV7-8 and J usage is TRBJ1-5; D is possibly TRBD1 (6 bases). Germline V gene lookup returns CDR1 SGHVS and CDR2 FQNEAQ. There are 15 residues in the CDR3. The germline V and J ends were trimmed by 3 bases and 2 bases, with 11 bases remaining between them. The CDR3 DNA reads TGTGCCAGCAGCTTCCAAAACAGGGGCAATCAGCCCCAGCATTTT. Translation: CASSFQNRGNQPQHF.

The gene calls are TRBV28 and TRBJ2-6; weak D call: TRBD1 (5 bases). CDR3 size: 19 residues. The germline V and J ends were trimmed by 5 bases and 0 bases, with 20 bases remaining between them. Germline-derived CDR1 and CDR2 are MDHEN and SYDVKM. The CDR3 DNA reads TGTGCCAGCAGTACCCGACAGATTGTCTTACTCTCTGGGGCCAACGTCCTGACTTTC. Translated: CASSTRQIVLLSGANVLTF.

The rearrangement uses TRBV7-3 and TRBJ2-1; D perhaps matches TRBD2 (6 bases). Deletions cut 4 bases from V and 4 bases from J, with 17 bases between. Germline V gives CDR1 SGHTA, CDR2 FQGTGA. This CDR3 has 16 residues. The CDR3 nucleotides read TGTGCCAGCAGCTCCGTCGCTAGCGCCCGATACAATGAGCAGTTCTTC. Its protein is CASSSVASARYNEQFF.

This clone has only one observation. The J gene is TRBJ2-5, the V gene TRBV28; 8 bases map to TRBD1. This CDR3 comprises 15 residues. Germline assignment: CDR1 MDHEN and CDR2 SYDVKM. Germline trimming cut 10 bases from V and 3 bases from J; bases unmatched to any gene: 13. The CDR3 coding sequence is TGTGCCACCAGGCAGGGGGCAATGGTTGAAGAGACCCAGTACTTC. This gives the protein CATRQGAMVEETQYF.

The rearrangement joins TRBV7-2 to TRBJ1-1, with D perhaps TRBD1 (6 bases). This CDR3 region has 15 residues. Germline assignment: CDR1 SGHTA and CDR2 FQGNSA. Trimming took 6 bases from V and 0 from J, leaving 14 bases between them. CDR3 sequence reads: CASRRRQDLNTEAFF. DNA of the CDR3: TGTGCCAGCAGGCGACGACAGGACTTGAACACTGAAGCTTTCTTT.

V is TRBV10-2 and J is TRBJ2-7; D is possibly TRBD1 (6 bases). Germline loops: CDR1 WSHSY, CDR2 SAAADI. The CDR3 totals 11 residues. Trimming shortened V by 11 bases and J by 2 bases, and 10 bases separated the two germline ends. CDR3 protein: CAAGQTYEQYF. In nucleotides, the CDR3 is TGCGCCGCCGGACAGACCTACGAGCAGTACTTC.

This rearrangement joins TRBV10-2 to TRBJ2-2, with a possible D match to TRBD1 (6 bases). The CDR3 length is 13 residues. V shed 6 bases and J shed 6 bases, with 11 bases lying between them. Germline lookup yields CDR1 WSHSY and CDR2 SAAADI. As DNA, the CDR3 is TGCGCCAGCAGAGGGACATTCCCCGGGGAGCTGTTTTTT. Amino acids: CASRGTFPGELFF.